Listed below are T cell receptor beta chains from one sample, sequenced in a study of cytomegalovirus exposure and HLA in healthy donors. The protocol was immunoSEQ multiplex PCR, while the TCRdb copy is restricted to in-frame clones and leaves out a portion. The table shows fewer than 70,000 clones, with around 90% occurring only once. The sample taken for sequencing was PBMCs. These receptors all come from a man in his late teens or twenties in good health and CMV-seronegative. CDR3s include the opening cysteine and the closing phenylalanine or tryptophan. A D gene is named only where the DNA matches it firmly. Clone size is shown for a subset of rows, as once, few, many or a class of expanded clone.

clone_size j_call d_call v_call cdr3_aa cdr3_nt
- TRBJ2-3 - TRBV6-7 CASSPHRQEREPPDTQYF TGTGCCAGCAGCCCCCATCGACAGGAGAGAGAGCCCCCAGATACGCAGTATTTT
- TRBJ2-7 TRBD1 TRBV6-5 CASRPGRDRGSEQYF TGTGCCAGCAGGCCCGGCCGGGACAGGGGTAGCGAGCAGTACTTC
- TRBJ2-7 TRBD2 TRBV7-7 CASSLGGSGEQYF TGTGCTAGCAGCTTGGGGGGGTCCGGCGAGCAGTACTTC
- TRBJ2-1 TRBD2 TRBV5-1 CASSLEGLGGHNEQFF TGCGCCAGCAGCTTGGAGGGACTAGGGGGGCACAATGAGCAGTTCTTC
once TRBJ2-5 - TRBV5-6 CASSTSSAETQYF TGTGCCAGCAGCACCTCATCTGCGGAGACCCAGTACTTC
- TRBJ1-5 - TRBV2 CASSPIGSNQPQHF TGTGCCAGCAGTCCGATCGGGAGCAATCAGCCCCAGCATTTT
- TRBJ1-4 - TRBV5-1 CASRIRGSANEKLFF TGCGCCAGCAGAATCAGGGGTTCAGCTAATGAAAAACTGTTTTTT
- TRBJ2-3 - TRBV6-5 CASSHDMGDTQYF TGTGCCAGCAGTCACGACATGGGAGATACGCAGTATTTT
- TRBJ1-1 - TRBV18 CASSHPGEGNTEAFF TGTGCCAGCTCACACCCTGGGGAGGGGAACACTGAAGCTTTCTTT
- TRBJ1-4 - TRBV14 CASSRVQGTNEKLFF TGTGCCAGCAGCCGCGTACAGGGAACTAATGAAAAACTGTTTTTT
- TRBJ1-1 - TRBV7-2 CASSLGRLNTEAFF TGTGCCAGCAGCCTGGGGCGGTTGAACACTGAAGCTTTCTTT
- TRBJ1-5 TRBD1 TRBV19 CASSPQTGSRNQPQHF TGTGCCAGTAGTCCCCAGACAGGGTCGCGCAATCAGCCCCAGCATTTT
- TRBJ2-3 TRBD2 TRBV15 CATLRAGVTDTQYF TGTGCCACCCTAAGGGCGGGAGTGACAGATACGCAGTATTTT
- TRBJ1-1 - TRBV27 CASSLLPLETEAFF TGTGCCAGCAGTTTATTACCGCTGGAGACTGAAGCTTTCTTT
- TRBJ2-3 TRBD2 TRBV7-2 CASSPTSGSTDTQYF TGTGCCAGCAGCCCGACTAGCGGGTCCACAGATACGCAGTATTTT
once TRBJ1-2 - TRBV25-1 CASSEGRAYGYTF TGTGCCAGCAGTGAGGGGAGGGCCTATGGCTACACCTTC
once TRBJ1-1 - TRBV27 CASRRGGMNTEAFF TGTGCCAGCCGAAGGGGAGGGATGAACACTGAAGCTTTCTTT
- TRBJ2-2 - TRBV6-1 CASSQRRETGELFF TGTGCCAGCAGTCAGAGGAGGGAGACCGGGGAGCTGTTTTTT
- TRBJ1-4 - TRBV4-1 CASSQENRVQNEKLFF TGCGCCAGCAGCCAAGAAAACAGGGTTCAGAATGAAAAACTGTTTTTT
- TRBJ2-1 TRBD2 TRBV6-6 CASSPGLAGGNEQFF TGTGCCAGCAGCCCGGGACTAGCGGGAGGCAATGAGCAGTTCTTC
- TRBJ1-1 TRBD1 TRBV30 CAWSGLRTGAATEAFF TGTGCCTGGAGCGGTCTCAGGACAGGGGCGGCCACTGAAGCTTTCTTT
- TRBJ2-7 TRBD1 TRBV5-1 CASSPGTEGYEQYF TGCGCCAGCAGCCCCGGGACAGAAGGTTACGAGCAGTACTTC
- TRBJ2-3 - TRBV4-1 CASSQDPADTQYF TGCGCCAGCAGCCAAGATCCGGCAGATACGCAGTATTTT
- TRBJ2-2 - TRBV19 CASSYPDSVTGELFF TGTGCCAGTAGTTACCCCGACTCGGTCACCGGGGAGCTGTTTTTT
- TRBJ1-5 - TRBV19 CASYSGTHNQPQHF TGTGCCAGTTATAGCGGGACCCACAATCAGCCCCAGCATTTT
- TRBJ2-2 - TRBV9 CASTTLPTPGELFF TGTGCCAGCACCACCCTTCCCACTCCCGGGGAGCTGTTTTTT
- TRBJ2-3 - TRBV6-4 CASSDSPSAPDTQYF TGTGCCAGCAGTGACTCGCCTAGCGCCCCAGATACGCAGTATTTT
- TRBJ1-1 - TRBV2 CASSPGGENTEAFF TGTGCCAGCTCCCCTGGAGGAGAGAACACTGAAGCTTTCTTT
- TRBJ1-3 - TRBV28 CASSLSGIRKSGNTIYF TGTGCCAGCAGTTTATCGGGGATCCGTAAATCTGGAAACACCATATATTTT
- TRBJ2-1 TRBD2 TRBV6-5 CASSVLAGGGDEQFF TGTGCCAGCTCAGTCCTAGCGGGGGGAGGCGATGAGCAGTTCTTC
- TRBJ2-7 TRBD1 TRBV5-5 CASSLEQGPTYEQYF TGTGCCAGCAGCTTGGAACAGGGGCCCACCTACGAGCAGTACTTC
once TRBJ2-1 TRBD2 TRBV5-1 CASSSPPGLAGVSYNEQFF TGCGCCAGCAGCTCCCCCCCGGGACTAGCGGGAGTTTCCTACAATGAGCAGTTCTTC
- TRBJ2-5 - TRBV6-5 CASGWGRVGTQYF TGTGCCAGCGGTTGGGGCCGGGTCGGGACCCAGTACTTC
- TRBJ2-1 - TRBV4-2 CASSQDGGGSVYNEQFF TGTGCCAGCAGCCAAGATGGGGGCGGGAGTGTCTACAATGAGCAGTTCTTC
once TRBJ2-7 - TRBV5-8 CASSLGWGDSSYEQYF TGTGCCAGCAGCTTGGGTTGGGGGGATAGCTCCTACGAGCAGTACTTC
- TRBJ2-1 TRBD1 TRBV27 CASSFRQGRTSSSYNEQFF TGTGCCAGCAGTTTCAGACAGGGGCGGACCAGTAGCTCCTACAATGAGCAGTTCTTC
- TRBJ1-5 - TRBV19 CASSMLFQGTQPQHF TGTGCCAGTAGTATGCTCTTCCAGGGGACCCAGCCCCAGCATTTT
- TRBJ2-1 TRBD2 TRBV27 CASSLSWTSGYNEQFF TGTGCCAGCAGTTTATCGTGGACTAGCGGCTACAATGAGCAGTTCTTC
- TRBJ1-1 - TRBV11-2 CASSSSLMNTEAFF TGTGCCAGCAGCTCGTCGCTAATGAACACTGAAGCTTTCTTT
- TRBJ2-2 - TRBV6-1 CASSGVSGDTGELFF TGTGCCAGCAGTGGTGTTAGCGGAGACACCGGGGAGCTGTTTTTT
- TRBJ2-5 - TRBV19 CASSTREETQYF TGTGCCAGTAGTACCAGGGAAGAGACCCAGTACTTC
- TRBJ2-5 TRBD2 TRBV4-1 CASSQGLAERSQETQYF TGCGCCAGCAGCCAAGGACTAGCGGAAAGGAGCCAAGAGACCCAGTACTTC
- TRBJ2-3 TRBD1 TRBV4-2 CASSQSGTGRDTQYF TGTGCCAGCAGCCAATCGGGGACAGGGCGAGATACGCAGTATTTT
- TRBJ2-5 - TRBV7-2 CASSPTTETQYF TGTGCCAGCAGCCCTACCACGGAGACCCAGTACTTC
- TRBJ2-5 TRBD1 TRBV18 CASSPTQGGRETQYF TGTGCCAGCTCACCAACACAGGGGGGCCGGGAGACCCAGTACTTC
- TRBJ1-5 TRBD1 TRBV28 CASSFRGGGTDAIHF TGTGCCAGCAGTTTTCGCGGGGGGGGGACAGATGCAATTCATTTT
- TRBJ2-2 - TRBV6-1 CASSESPDTGELFF TGTGCCAGCAGTGAGAGCCCCGACACCGGGGAGCTGTTTTTT
- TRBJ1-3 TRBD1 TRBV5-1 CASSLDFRGPHSGNTIYF TGCGCCAGCAGCTTGGATTTCAGGGGGCCCCACTCTGGAAACACCATATATTTT
- TRBJ2-3 - TRBV18 CASSLSSPASGTDTQYF TGTGCCAGCTCTCTTTCATCCCCAGCTAGCGGCACAGATACGCAGTATTTT
- TRBJ2-7 TRBD2 TRBV20-1 CSASGRLEQYF TGCAGTGCTAGCGGGAGGCTCGAGCAGTACTTC
- TRBJ2-7 - TRBV10-3 CASDSPFSYEQYF TGTGCCAGTGACAGCCCATTCTCCTACGAGCAGTACTTC
- TRBJ2-2 - TRBV29-1 CSVDAGRNTGELFF TGCAGCGTTGACGCGGGGAGGAACACCGGGGAGCTGTTTTTT
- TRBJ1-1 - TRBV6-5 CASSYSPGQLNTEAFF TGTGCCAGCAGTTACTCACCCGGACAGCTAAACACTGAAGCTTTCTTT
- TRBJ2-4 - TRBV11-2 CASSLARDFIAKNIQYF TGTGCCAGCAGCTTAGCTAGGGACTTCATAGCCAAAAACATTCAGTACTTC
- TRBJ2-7 - TRBV7-9 CASSLEEGIRVYF TGTGCCAGCAGCTTAGAGGAGGGGATACGGGTGTACTTC
few TRBJ2-1 - TRBV27 CASSSRTFYNEQFF TGTGCCAGCAGTTCCCGGACATTTTACAATGAGCAGTTCTTC
- TRBJ1-5 - TRBV21-1 CASSKGFTTGGESNQPQHF TGTGCCAGCAGCAAAGGGTTCACTACAGGGGGCGAAAGCAATCAGCCCCAGCATTTT
- TRBJ1-2 - TRBV27 CASSSNSYGYTF TGTGCCAGCAGTTCGAACAGCTATGGCTACACCTTC
- TRBJ1-2 TRBD1 TRBV19 CASSVGGTGHLSTF TGTGCCAGTAGTGTGGGAGGGACAGGGCACCTTTCCACCTTC
- TRBJ1-1 - TRBV5-4 CASSLALADTEAFF TGTGCCAGCAGCTTGGCCTTGGCGGACACTGAAGCTTTCTTT